The clone carrying this T cell receptor beta chain was observed a few times. The antigen remains unidentified. Treatment given: oral pan-JAK inhibitor, 5-10 mg twice daily. The sample originates from a study of CD8+ T cells in alopecia areata. Study results and caveats: Tofacitinib delivered significant drops in scalp clonality and in expanded CD8+ clones among the top 100.

Sequencing used cDNA as its template, made by extracting RNA and reverse transcribing it. Here immunoSEQ multiplex PCR was the method, and the copy in TCRdb shows in-frame clones only, minus some. The data contain about 290,000 clones, 55% to 70% of them singletons. The receptor's source is a human donor with alopecia areata. Sequencing used CD4+ T cells sorted from blood, obtained at week 24, from a patient treated with tofacitinib.

Here the CDR3 DNA reads TGTGCCACCAGCAGCGGTCGTGGTGAGCAGTTCTTC. Encoded protein: CATSSGRGEQFF. V is TRBV15 and J is TRBJ2-1, with D hard to call. This CDR3 has 12 residues. V was clipped by 3 bases and J by 9 bases, with 9 bases between them. Germline-derived CDR1 and CDR2 are LNHNV and YYDKDF (reference sequence).